The text below deals with one TCR beta chain. As yet, its antigen is unknown. At one boundary the junction diverges from the germline segment, which might be a read error. Profiling relied on immunoSEQ multiplex PCR, and the TCRdb table lists in-frame clones only, not all of them. There are 100,000 to 150,000 clones in the sample; 82% occur only once, and 3% lies in the top ten. The data stem from a study of radiation and T cells in renal cell carcinoma. Study-wide background: Nephrectomy followed 15 Gy stereotactic body radiation by 4 weeks.

Described time point: baseline pretreatment blood. Regarding treatment: 15 Gy SBRT to primary tumor, nephrectomy 4 weeks later. Radiation-treated patients gave blood at baseline, week 2 and week 4. Germline values: CDR1 MGHDK, CDR2 SYGVNS. CDR3 length: 17 amino acids. Broader study findings: From baseline, blood top tumor clonotypes peaked at 2 weeks post-radiation. Baseline intratumoral clonotype presence is unknown without pretreatment biopsies.

V usage is TRBV25-1 and J usage is TRBJ2-5; possible D gene TRBD2, 6 bases. The sequenced sample was blood, obtained from a patient whose treatment included radiotherapy and nephrectomy. The TCR sequence derives from a woman aged 55-70 years with renal cell carcinoma. The CDR3 coding sequence is TGTACCAGCAGTGAACCCCGACTAGATTGGCGCCAAGAGACCCAGTACTTC. Its protein is CTSSEPRLDWRQETQYF.